These 18 T cell receptor beta chains came from one sample sequenced in a study of blood T cell repertoires in COVID-19. Using immunoSEQ multiplex PCR, the repertoire was profiled, and TCRdb retains in-frame clones only, with some absent. Of tens of thousands of clones listed, about 83% are singletons. Material for sequencing was peripheral blood. The receptors originated from a woman over 75 with active or convalescent COVID-19.

V usage is TRBV15 and J usage is TRBJ1-5; D is undetermined. Germline CDR1 LNHNV, CDR2 YYDKDF (reference sequence). This CDR3 has 14 amino acids. The germline V and J ends were trimmed by 0 bases and 3 bases, with 6 bases remaining between them. For the CDR3, the DNA is TGTGCCACCAGCAGAGACAGGTTCAATCAGCCCCAGCATTTT. It specifies CATSRDRFNQPQHF.

The V gene is TRBV6-6, the J gene TRBJ1-1; D is undetermined. Trimming removed 4 bases at V and 3 bases at J, with 3 bases between. Germline loops: CDR1 MNHNY, CDR2 SVGAGI (reference sequence). This CDR3 contains 11 residues. The CDR3, as DNA: TGTGCCAGCAGTTCTTACACTGAAGCTTTCTTT. Residues: CASSSYTEAFF.

This chain joins TRBV19 and TRBJ1-1, with 9 bases lining up with TRBD1. The germline V gene has CDR1 LNHDA and CDR2 SQIVND (reference sequence). V gave up 6 bases and J gave up 4 bases; unmatched junction bases: 3. The CDR3 loop spans 13 amino acids. Written as DNA, the CDR3 is TGTGCCAGTAGCAACAGGGGGCCCACTGAAGCTTTCTTT. Translating gives CASSNRGPTEAFF. Full variable domain (rest looked up from reference TRBV19 and TRBJ1-1): DGGITQSPKYLFRKEGQNVTLSCEQNLNHDAMYWYRQDPGQGLRLIYYSQIVNDFQKGDIAEGYSVSREKKESFPLTVTSAQKNPTAFYLCASSNRGPTEAFFGQGTRLTVV.

The chain has TRBV19 and TRBJ2-7; unclear D gene. From germline, CDR1 is LNHDA and CDR2 SQIVND (reference sequence). CDR3 length: 16 residues. V was clipped by 3 bases and J by 3 bases, with 18 bases between them. CDR3 sequence reads: CASSISALGPLYEQYF. The CDR3 DNA is TGTGCCAGTAGTATCAGCGCGTTAGGTCCCCTCTACGAGCAGTACTTC.

The chain carries TRBV5-1 and TRBJ2-1; 10 nucleotides agree with TRBD2. Germline lookup yields CDR1 SGHRS and CDR2 YFSETQ. The CDR3 is made up of 17 amino acids. V was pared by 1 base and J by 7 bases, with 11 bases of the junction left unmatched. The CDR3 loop reads CASSLLAGESEGNEQFF. Written as DNA, the CDR3 is TGCGCCAGCAGCTTGCTAGCGGGAGAATCGGAGGGAAATGAGCAGTTCTTC.

The V gene is TRBV5-6, the J gene TRBJ1-6, with D tentatively TRBD1 (6 bases). There are 16 residues in the CDR3. Germline CDR1 is SGHDT and CDR2 is YYEEEE. Trimming took off 4 bases at V and 0 bases at J, with 11 bases between the two ends. The CDR3 nucleotides are TGTGCCAGCAGCAAAGGGGGTATCTCCTATAATTCACCCCTCCACTTT. It is translated as CASSKGGISYNSPLHF.

This clone was observed a few times. The chain uses TRBV19 and TRBJ2-7; D uncertain. V was clipped by 3 bases and J by 2 bases, with 8 bases between them. The CDR3 loop spans 13 amino acids. Germline CDR1 reads LNHDA; CDR2 reads SQIVND (reference sequence). CDR3 protein: CASSMRSTYEQYF. The CDR3 DNA reads as TGTGCCAGTAGTATGCGGTCTACCTACGAGCAGTACTTC.

V is TRBV10-3 and J is TRBJ1-3; D gene uncertain. Germline V lookup: CDR1 ENHRY, CDR2 SYGVKD. This CDR3 has 12 amino acids. V was trimmed by 6 bases and J by 4 bases, leaving 7 bases between them. The chain's CDR3 is CAISPGGNTIYF. The CDR3 nucleotides are TGTGCCATCAGCCCCGGGGGAAACACCATATATTTT.

This chain uses TRBV30 with TRBJ1-2; no definite D call. Germline CDR1 is GTSNPN and CDR2 is SVGIG (reference sequence). This CDR3 comprises 14 residues. With 0 bases removed from V and 4 bases from J, the gap between germline ends came to 12 bases. DNA for the CDR3: TGTGCCTGGAGTGTTGGGCCAACCCCCTATGGCTACACCTTC. Translation gives CAWSVGPTPYGYTF.

V gene TRBV28 combines with J gene TRBJ1-6, with 8 bases matching TRBD1. From germline, CDR1 is MDHEN and CDR2 SYDVKM. This CDR3 spans 16 amino acids. Trimming at V came to 11 bases and at J to 5 bases, leaving 14 bases not matched to a gene. Written as DNA, the CDR3 is TGTGCCCAACCCCAGGACAGGGAAGGCGATAATTCACCCCTCCACTTT. Its translation: CAQPQDREGDNSPLHF.

The chain couples TRBV6-6 to TRBJ1-1; 8 bases match TRBD1. The CDR3 loop spans 15 amino acids. CDR1 and CDR2 from the germline V gene are MNHNY and SVGAGI (reference sequence). V was pared by 5 bases and J by 2 bases, with 7 bases of the junction left unmatched. The CDR3 DNA reads TGTGCCAGCAGTGGAAACAGGGGGGATAACACTGAAGCTTTCTTT. Protein product: CASSGNRGDNTEAFF.

This clone has just a few counts. The chain links TRBV6-5 to TRBJ1-1, with D unresolved. This CDR3 comprises 14 residues. Per the germline V gene, CDR1 is MNHEY and CDR2 is SVGAGI. V lost 7 bases and J lost 0, with 12 bases in between. This CDR3 is CASTPTVMNTEAFF. CDR3 DNA: TGTGCCAGCACCCCCACAGTCATGAACACTGAAGCTTTCTTT.

The rearrangement uses TRBV5-8 and TRBJ1-5; TRBD1 is a possible D gene (5 bases). The V and J ends lost 4 bases and 3 bases respectively, with 14 bases between them. Per the germline V gene, CDR1 is SGHTS and CDR2 is YDEGEE. CDR3 length: 15 amino acids. Here the CDR3 DNA reads TGTGCCAGCAGCCAGGCGTGGGGCACCAATCAGCCCCAGCATTTT. Encoded protein: CASSQAWGTNQPQHF.

The CDR3 coding sequence is TGTGCCTGGAGTGTACTCGTCTCCCATGAGCAGTTCTTC. Its translation is CAWSVLVSHEQFF. The V call is TRBV30, the J call TRBJ2-1; no definite D call. The CDR3 contains 13 residues. The V end lost 0 bases, the J end lost 8 bases, and 11 bases lay between the germline ends. Germline lookup yields CDR1 GTSNPN and CDR2 SVGIG (reference sequence).

The chain has TRBV15 and TRBJ2-3; 13 bases map to TRBD2. The CDR3 has 17 residues. V lost 1 base and J lost 4; bases outside the gene matches: 5. The V gene's germline CDR1 is LNHNV and CDR2 YYDKDF (reference sequence). In nucleotides, the CDR3 is TGTGCCACCAGCAGAGCGAAAGGACTAGCGGGAGCAGATACGCAGTATTTT. Residues: CATSRAKGLAGADTQYF.

The chain employs TRBV4-3 and TRBJ1-1, with 7 bases fitting TRBD1. This CDR3 has 15 amino acids. Germline values: CDR1 LGHNA, CDR2 YSLEER. V shed 0 bases and J 5 bases; nucleotides not matched to a gene: 6. The CDR3 region is CASSQEEGAPTEAFF. The CDR3 nucleotides read TGCGCCAGCAGCCAAGAAGAGGGGGCGCCGACTGAAGCTTTCTTT.

This chain joins TRBV2 and TRBJ2-1; 7 nucleotides agree with TRBD1. With 4 bases clipped from V and 5 bases from J, the junction kept 2 bases outside the gene matches. CDR1 and CDR2 from the germline V gene are SNHLY and FYNNEI. The CDR3 consists of 13 residues. CDR3 DNA: TGTGCCAGCAGTGGCGGACAGGACAATGAGCAGTTCTTC. It is translated as CASSGGQDNEQFF.

As to this clone: The junction differs from germline at one of its ends, possibly a read error. Other DNA variants within this sample encode the same CDR3. V usage is TRBV28 and J usage is TRBJ1-3; D uncertain. The CDR3 is 15 residues long. Germline values: CDR1 MDHEN, CDR2 SYDVKM. The CDR3 DNA is TGTGCTAGCAGTCCGACAACGCCGACTGGAAACACCATATATTTT. Protein product: CASSPTTPTGNTIYF.